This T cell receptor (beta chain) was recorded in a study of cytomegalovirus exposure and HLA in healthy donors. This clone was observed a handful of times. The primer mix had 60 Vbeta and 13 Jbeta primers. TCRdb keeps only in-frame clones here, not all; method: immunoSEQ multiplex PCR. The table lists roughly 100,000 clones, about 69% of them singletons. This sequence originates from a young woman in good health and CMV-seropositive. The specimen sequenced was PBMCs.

CDR3 in amino acids: CASSLDGGPKGSAQYF. In nucleotides, the CDR3 is TGTGCCAGCAGCTTAGACGGAGGCCCCAAAGGAAGCGCGCAGTATTTT. The chain employs TRBV7-2 and TRBJ2-3; TRBD2 is a possible D gene (5 bases). V dropped 1 base and J dropped 10 bases, with 21 bases sitting between them. The CDR3 is 16 amino acids. Germline assignment: CDR1 SGHTA and CDR2 FQGNSA. Full variable domain (missing parts from reference TRBV7-2 and TRBJ2-3): GAGVSQSPSNKVTEKGKDVELRCDPISGHTALYWYRQSLGQGLEFLIYFQGNSAPDKSGLPSDRFSAERTGGSVSTLTIQRTQQEDSAVYLCASSLDGGPKGSAQYFGPGTRLTVL.